The clone carrying this TCR beta chain has a single count. Under the authors' procedure: Estimation of nucleated cell counts was performed using reference gene primer amplification. Sequencing used immunoSEQ multiplex PCR; TCRdb keeps in-frame clones, though not all of them. V and J calls and clone size follow that table, whereas D and trimming were derived from the DNA. This table has some 42,000 clones, around 81% appearing once. The data are from a study of blood T cell repertoires in COVID-19. Looking at the study overall: Italy, Spain and the United States were the sources of the convalescent and acute COVID-19 samples. T cells, B-cell-depleted T cells, or PBMCs supplied cDNA or gDNA.

Germline V CDR1 and CDR2: SGHVS, FQNEAQ. The CDR3 length is 13 residues. Trimming left V 5 bases short and J 6 bases short, with 14 bases between. The source material was peripheral blood. The sequence derives from a man aged 50 to 59 with active COVID-19. This rearrangement joins TRBV7-8 to TRBJ2-7; D may be TRBD2 (6 bases). CDR3 coding DNA: TGTGCCAGCAGCCTAGGCGGGGCTGCCGAGCAGTACTTC. Translated: CASSLGGAAEQYF.